The rows below give T cell receptor beta chains drawn from one sample of a study of CD8+ T cells in alopecia areata. Generated by immunoSEQ multiplex PCR, the TCRdb table keeps only in-frame clones and is missing some. This table holds 150,000 to 190,000 clones, under 60% found once. The sample here was CD8+ T cells sorted from blood, taken at week 0. These receptors were taken from a human donor with alopecia areata. CDR3s leave out the opening cysteine and the closing phenylalanine or tryptophan. Fields, in order: V gene, J gene, D gene, CDR3 protein. The D gene is left open where the match is weak.

TRBV29-1,TRBJ2-7,TRBD1,SVEDWGTGASEQY
TRBV27,TRBJ2-1,.,ASSRGGGYNEQF
TRBV7-9,TRBJ1-1,.,ASSLANSREAF
TRBV30,TRBJ1-2,.,AWRNGTGGYT
TRBV7-8,TRBJ2-1,TRBD2,ASNKPGGPDNEQF
TRBV5-6,TRBJ2-7,.,ASSLEGSHEQY
TRBV10-2,TRBJ1-5,.,ASSESFLQPQH
TRBV29-1,TRBJ2-2,.,SVGPDTGELF
TRBV7-3,TRBJ1-1,.,ASIRGVKYTEAF
TRBV29-1,TRBJ2-5,.,SVAPVEGSQETQY
TRBV4-3,TRBJ1-2,TRBD1,ASSQDEQGEYYGYT
TRBV29-1,TRBJ1-1,TRBD1,SGDSPTEAF
TRBV7-6,TRBJ2-5,TRBD1,ASSADRRETQY
TRBV30,TRBJ2-7,TRBD1,AWSTNRGHEQY
TRBV16,TRBJ2-7,.,ASSQSLGSDYEQY
TRBV2,TRBJ2-1,.,ASSDGGQNEQF
TRBV29-1,TRBJ2-7,TRBD2,SVPGGAYEQY
TRBV29-1,TRBJ2-1,.,SVLENNEQF